Below, one TCR beta chain is given with its context. The sample originates from a study of identical twins' blood T cells. Trimming cost V 0 bases and J 3 bases, with 3 bases left between them. Germline loops: CDR1 LNHNV, CDR2 YYDKDF (reference sequence). The CDR3 totals 12 residues. TCRdb processed the 5' RACE reads anew with MiXCR; each CDR3 protein has one entry. The table includes fewer than 450,000 distinct CDR3 sequences, around 30% detected once. The sequenced sample consisted of PBMCs. The chain uses TRBV15 and TRBJ2-7, with D uncertain. The source of this sequence is a woman between 18 and 50 years old in good health. DNA for the CDR3: TGTGCCACCAGCAGAGACCACTACGAGCAGTACTTC. This sequence encodes CATSRDHYEQYF.